These 2 T cell receptor beta chains came from one sample sequenced in a study of cytomegalovirus exposure and HLA in healthy donors. The PCR was carried out with 60 Vbeta primers and 13 Jbeta primers. Sequencing was performed with immunoSEQ multiplex PCR; in TCRdb, only in-frame clones are kept and a portion is missing. The sample records roughly 15,000 clones, around 58% being singletons. The sequenced material came from PBMCs. Every receptor here comes from a woman in her 50s in good health and CMV-seropositive.

CDR3 coding DNA: TGTGCCAGCAGTGCTGGACGGGGGGAATCACTGTTTTTT. It encodes CASSAGRGESLFF. The rearrangement links TRBV28 to TRBJ1-4; D might be TRBD1 (5 bases). The V end was cut by 5 bases, the J end by 13 bases, with 17 bases between. The V gene's germline CDR1 is MDHEN and CDR2 SYDVKM. The CDR3 has 13 residues.

The CDR3 here is CASSVIPDRYLQPQHF. CDR3 coding DNA: TGTGCCAGCAGTGTTATTCCGGACAGGTATCTCCAGCCCCAGCATTTT. This chain connects TRBV2 to TRBJ1-5; 7 nucleotides align to TRBD1. This CDR3 has 16 residues. Germline V lookup: CDR1 SNHLY, CDR2 FYNNEI. V lost 4 bases, J lost 7 bases, and 13 bases stayed unmatched.